The 12 T cell receptor beta chains listed next were all sequenced from one sample in a study of regulatory T cells in long-lasting Graves disease. Documented time point: persistent/refractory GD, antithyroid drugs over 5 years with positive TRAb. PBMC RNA was the source of the TCR library. Investigators prepared the TCR beta libraries by applying iRepertoire HTBI primers and Arm-PCR of CDR3 regions. TCRdb re-called the multiplex PCR reads through MiXCR, storing one row per CDR3 protein. The repertoire holds approximately 380,000 distinct CDR3 sequences, with around 20% as singletons. This specimen consisted of peripheral blood mononuclear cells (PBMCs), obtained when the disease was refractory, from a patient treated with antithyroid drugs. The source is a female donor with Graves disease.

Concerning this clonotype: A clone one base away is much larger, so this may be a read error. The chain employs TRBV11-3 and TRBJ1-6; D gene uncertain. V was cut by 1 base and J by 0 bases, with 13 bases left in between. Germline V CDR1 and CDR2: SGHNT, YENEEA. This CDR3 is 18 amino acids long. The CDR3 loop is CASSLADARNSYNSPLHF. The CDR3 DNA is TGTGCCAGCAGCTTAGCGGACGCCCGGAACTCCTATAATTCACCCCTCCACTTT.

This clonotype was recorded at least ten times. The V call is TRBV20-1, the J call TRBJ2-7; 11 bases are a match to TRBD2. Germline CDR1 and CDR2: DFQATT and SNEGSKA (reference sequence). J gave up 4 bases and V 1 base, and 0 bases lay outside the gene matches. This CDR3 is built from 13 residues. CDR3 protein: CSARGLAGYEQYF. The CDR3 nucleotides are TGCAGTGCTAGAGGACTAGCGGGATACGAGCAGTACTTC.

The chain combines TRBV19 with TRBJ1-4; 10 nucleotides align to TRBD1. Trimming cost V 3 bases and J 7 bases; bases outside gene matches: 8. This CDR3 comprises 16 residues. CDR1 and CDR2 from the germline V gene are LNHDA and SQIVND (reference sequence). CDR3 sequence (DNA): TGTGCCAGTAGTATGGGACCCGGGACAGGGGTTGAAAAACTGTTTTTT. It codes for CASSMGPGTGVEKLFF.

Many counts were recorded for this clonotype. The chain links TRBV20-1 to TRBJ2-7; 7 bases fit TRBD1. Germline CDR1 DFQATT, CDR2 SNEGSKA (reference sequence). The CDR3 loop spans 13 amino acids. The V segment lost 5 bases and the J segment 6 bases; nucleotides outside the gene matches: 10. In nucleotides, the CDR3 is TGCAGTGCTCTGAAGGGGACAGTCGGCGAGCAGTACTTC. It translates to CSALKGTVGEQYF.

This clonotype was counted at least ten times. J is TRBJ1-2 and V is TRBV13; the match to TRBD1 covers 7 bases. Germline V gene lookup returns CDR1 PRHDT and CDR2 FYEKMQ (reference sequence). The CDR3 is 15 amino acids. V gave up 5 bases and J gave up 2 bases; unmatched junction bases: 8. The CDR3: CASSTGDSVNYGYTF. The CDR3 DNA reads TGTGCCAGCAGCACCGGGGACAGCGTCAACTATGGCTACACCTTC.

V is TRBV7-2 and J is TRBJ1-2, with 9 bases matching TRBD1. Looked up from germline, CDR1 is SGHTA and CDR2 is FQGNSA. V lost 1 base and J lost 8; bases outside the gene matches: 11. The CDR3 is made up of 16 amino acids. The CDR3 here is CASSLGGGDREEGYTF. In DNA form, the CDR3 reads TGTGCCAGCAGCTTAGGAGGGGGGGACAGGGAAGAGGGCTACACCTTC.

This clonotype was detected once. This chain links TRBV6-5 with TRBJ2-7; the D gene is possibly TRBD2 (5 bases). The CDR3 runs 15 residues. Germline V gene lookup returns CDR1 MNHEY and CDR2 SVGAGI. V lost 2 bases and J lost 6, with 17 bases in between. The CDR3 loop is CASSYPGIPRGEQYF. In DNA form, the CDR3 reads TGTGCCAGCAGTTACCCCGGGATACCCCGGGGCGAGCAGTACTTC.

This clonotype was observed a handful of times. The chain couples TRBV20-1 to TRBJ2-7, with 13 positions matching TRBD2. Germline CDR1 reads DFQATT; CDR2 reads SNEGSKA (reference sequence). Trimming took 2 bases from V and 5 from J; bases not matched to a gene: 3. The CDR3 consists of 14 residues. CDR3 in DNA: TGCAGTGCTAGAAAACTAGCGGGAGGGGACGAGCAGTACTTC. Its protein is CSARKLAGGDEQYF.

The genes are TRBV9 and TRBJ2-1, with unresolved D. The V end lost 0 bases, the J end lost 6 bases, and 4 bases lay between the germline ends. Germline loops: CDR1 SGDLS, CDR2 YYNGEE. The CDR3 covers 12 residues. CDR3 sequence reads: CASSVEGNEQFF. In DNA, the CDR3 is TGTGCCAGCAGCGTAGAAGGCAATGAGCAGTTCTTC.

The V gene is TRBV29-1, the J gene TRBJ2-2; D is undetermined. Germline V CDR1 and CDR2: SQVTM, ANQGSEA. The V and J ends lost 3 bases and 0 bases respectively, with 11 bases between them. The CDR3 is made up of 15 amino acids. CDR3 sequence: CSVEGGNANTGELFF. For the CDR3, the DNA is TGCAGCGTTGAGGGTGGTAACGCGAACACCGGGGAGCTGTTTTTT.

The CDR3 coding sequence is TGTGCCAGCAGTGGGACAGGGCTAGTGAACACTGAAGCTTTCTTT. Its protein product is CASSGTGLVNTEAFF. V is TRBV6-1 and J is TRBJ1-1, with 8 bases that match TRBD1. The CDR3 extends over 15 amino acids. Germline V CDR1 and CDR2: MNHNS, SASEGT. Trimming removed 4 bases from V and 0 bases from J; junction bases left unmatched: 4.

As for this clonotype: A read error may explain this, as a much larger clone is one base away. The chain is built from TRBV20-1 and TRBJ1-6; D perhaps matches TRBD1 (5 bases). CDR1 is DFQATT, CDR2 SNEGSKA, per germline (reference sequence). The CDR3 runs 15 residues. The CDR3 nucleotides are TGCGGTGCTAGAGACAACCGGGGCCTTAATTCACCCCTCCACTTT. It translates to CGARDNRGLNSPLHF.